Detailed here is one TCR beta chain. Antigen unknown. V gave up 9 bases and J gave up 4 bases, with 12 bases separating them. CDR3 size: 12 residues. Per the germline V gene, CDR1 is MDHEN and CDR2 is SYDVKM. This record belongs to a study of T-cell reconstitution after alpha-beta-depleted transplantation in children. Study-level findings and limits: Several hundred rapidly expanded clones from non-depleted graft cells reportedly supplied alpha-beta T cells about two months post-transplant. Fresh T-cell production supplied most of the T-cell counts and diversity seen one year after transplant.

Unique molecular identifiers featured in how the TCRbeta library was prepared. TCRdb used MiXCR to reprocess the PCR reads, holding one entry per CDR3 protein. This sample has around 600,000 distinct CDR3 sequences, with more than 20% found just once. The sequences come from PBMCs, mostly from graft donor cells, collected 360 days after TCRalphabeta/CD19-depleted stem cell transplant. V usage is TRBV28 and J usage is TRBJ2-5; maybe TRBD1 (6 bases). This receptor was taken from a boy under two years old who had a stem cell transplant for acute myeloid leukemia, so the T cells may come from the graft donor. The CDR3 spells CASNQGRETQYF. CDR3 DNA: TGTGCCAGTAATCAGGGGAGAGAGACCCAGTACTTC.